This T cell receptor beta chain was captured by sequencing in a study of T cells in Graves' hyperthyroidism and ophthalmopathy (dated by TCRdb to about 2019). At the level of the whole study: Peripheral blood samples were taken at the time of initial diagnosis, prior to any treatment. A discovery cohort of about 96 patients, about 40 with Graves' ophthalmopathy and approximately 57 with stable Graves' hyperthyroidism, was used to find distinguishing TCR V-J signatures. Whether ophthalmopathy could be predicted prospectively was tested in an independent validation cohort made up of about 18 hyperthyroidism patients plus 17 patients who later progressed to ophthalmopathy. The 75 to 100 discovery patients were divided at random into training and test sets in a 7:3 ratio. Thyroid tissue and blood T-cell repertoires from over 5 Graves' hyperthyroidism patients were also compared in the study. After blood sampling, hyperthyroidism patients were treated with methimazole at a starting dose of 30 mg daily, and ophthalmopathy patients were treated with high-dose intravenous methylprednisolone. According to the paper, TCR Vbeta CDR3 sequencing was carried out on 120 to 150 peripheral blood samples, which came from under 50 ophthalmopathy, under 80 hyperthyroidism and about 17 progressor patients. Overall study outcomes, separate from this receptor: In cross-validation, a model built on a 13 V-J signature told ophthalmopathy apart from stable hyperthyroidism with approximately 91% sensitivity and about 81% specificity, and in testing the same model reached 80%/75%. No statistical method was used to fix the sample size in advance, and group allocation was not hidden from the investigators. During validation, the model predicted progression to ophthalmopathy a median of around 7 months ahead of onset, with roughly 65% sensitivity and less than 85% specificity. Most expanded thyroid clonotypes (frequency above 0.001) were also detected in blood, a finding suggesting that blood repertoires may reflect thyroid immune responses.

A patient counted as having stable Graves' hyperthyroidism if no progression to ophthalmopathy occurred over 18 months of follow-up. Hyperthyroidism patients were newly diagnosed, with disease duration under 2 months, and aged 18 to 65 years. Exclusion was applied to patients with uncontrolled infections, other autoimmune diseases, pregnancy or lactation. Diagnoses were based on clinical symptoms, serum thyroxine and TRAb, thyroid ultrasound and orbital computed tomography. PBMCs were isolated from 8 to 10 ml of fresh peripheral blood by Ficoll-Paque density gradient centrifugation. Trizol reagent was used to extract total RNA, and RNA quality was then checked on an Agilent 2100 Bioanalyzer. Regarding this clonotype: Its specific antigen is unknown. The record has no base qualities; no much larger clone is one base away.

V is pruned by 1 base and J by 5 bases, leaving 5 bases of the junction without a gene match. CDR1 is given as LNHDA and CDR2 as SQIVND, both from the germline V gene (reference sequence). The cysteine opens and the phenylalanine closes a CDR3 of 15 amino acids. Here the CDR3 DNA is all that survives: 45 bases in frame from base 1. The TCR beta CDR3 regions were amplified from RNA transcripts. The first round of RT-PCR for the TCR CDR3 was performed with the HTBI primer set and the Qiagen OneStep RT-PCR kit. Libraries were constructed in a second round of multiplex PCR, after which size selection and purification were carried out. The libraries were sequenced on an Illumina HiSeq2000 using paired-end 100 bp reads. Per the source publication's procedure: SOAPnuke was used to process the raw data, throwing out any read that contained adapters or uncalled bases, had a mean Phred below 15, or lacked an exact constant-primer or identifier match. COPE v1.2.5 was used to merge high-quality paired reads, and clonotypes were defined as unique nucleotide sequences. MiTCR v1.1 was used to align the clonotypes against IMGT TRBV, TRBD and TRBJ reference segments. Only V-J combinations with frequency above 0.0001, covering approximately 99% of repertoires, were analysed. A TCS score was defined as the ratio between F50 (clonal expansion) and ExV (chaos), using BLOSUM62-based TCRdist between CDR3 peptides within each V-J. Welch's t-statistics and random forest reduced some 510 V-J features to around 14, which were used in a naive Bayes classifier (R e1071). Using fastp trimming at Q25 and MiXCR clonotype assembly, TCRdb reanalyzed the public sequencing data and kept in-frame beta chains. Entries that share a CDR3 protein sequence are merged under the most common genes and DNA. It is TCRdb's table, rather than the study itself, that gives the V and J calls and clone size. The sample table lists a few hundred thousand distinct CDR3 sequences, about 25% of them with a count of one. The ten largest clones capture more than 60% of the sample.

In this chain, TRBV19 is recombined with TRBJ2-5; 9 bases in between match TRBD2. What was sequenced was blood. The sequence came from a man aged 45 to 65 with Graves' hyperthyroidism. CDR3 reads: CASSIGGRAAETQYF. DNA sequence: TGTGCCAGTAGTATAGGCGGGAGGGCCGCCGAGACCCAGTACTTC.